This record covers a single TCR beta chain. No antigen is known for it. This record belongs to a study of cytomegalovirus exposure and HLA in healthy donors. The study, taken as a whole, reports: CMV serostatus stood as the only immune exposure information on hand.

Primers: 60 Vbeta forward and 13 Jbeta reverse. Clones were read by immunoSEQ multiplex PCR, and TCRdb kept only the in-frame ones, dropping some. In the table there are 160,000 or so clones, around 69% of which are singletons. The CDR3 is made up of 13 amino acids. Trimming took off 4 bases at V and 6 bases at J, with 9 bases between the two ends. Germline V gene sequence: CDR1 SNHLY, CDR2 FYNNEI. This rearrangement joins TRBV2 to TRBJ1-4; D possibly corresponds to TRBD1 (6 bases). What was sequenced was PBMCs. This sequence was found in a man aged 60 to 75 in good health and CMV-seronegative. The CDR3 nucleotides are TGTGCCAGCAGTGCAGGGGTTGATGAAAAACTGTTTTTT. This translates into CASSAGVDEKLFF.